This T cell receptor beta chain originates from a study of beta chain features in type 1 diabetes. Across the study: There were about 110,000,000 sorted cells examined across all samples.

Whole-study findings and limits: Among patients with Type 1 diabetes, TCRB CDR3s were moderately but significantly shorter in every one of the four CD4+ subsets.

To note about this clone: Its antigen is not known.

Germline CDR1 is PRHDT and CDR2 is FYEKMQ (reference sequence). This CDR3 has 15 residues. The ends lost 6 bases at V and 0 bases at J; junction bases unmatched: 6. The isolated RNA, all of it, was reverse transcribed, so expressed TCRB transcripts were what got sequenced. Naive, central memory and regulatory T cell samples produced a mean of roughly 3.5 million reads. Data came from immunoSEQ multiplex PCR; TCRdb stores just in-frame clones and leaves some out. Of over 600,000 clones in the sample, around 12% were seen once. Sequenced material: naive CD4+ T cells from blood. The receptor comes from a man aged 25 to 40 with type 1 diabetes. The chain has TRBV13 and TRBJ1-1, with 8 bases matching TRBD1. CDR3 sequence: CASRGQGRVNTEAFF. The CDR3 nucleotides read TGTGCCAGCAGAGGACAGGGTAGGGTGAACACTGAAGCTTTCTTT. The whole variable domain, filled in from reference TRBV13 and TRBJ1-1, reads AAGVIQSPRHLIKEKRETATLKCYPIPRHDTVYWYQQGPGQDPQFLISFYEKMQSDKGSIPDRFSAQQFSDYHSELNMSSLELGDSALYFCASRGQGRVNTEAFFGQGTRLTVV.